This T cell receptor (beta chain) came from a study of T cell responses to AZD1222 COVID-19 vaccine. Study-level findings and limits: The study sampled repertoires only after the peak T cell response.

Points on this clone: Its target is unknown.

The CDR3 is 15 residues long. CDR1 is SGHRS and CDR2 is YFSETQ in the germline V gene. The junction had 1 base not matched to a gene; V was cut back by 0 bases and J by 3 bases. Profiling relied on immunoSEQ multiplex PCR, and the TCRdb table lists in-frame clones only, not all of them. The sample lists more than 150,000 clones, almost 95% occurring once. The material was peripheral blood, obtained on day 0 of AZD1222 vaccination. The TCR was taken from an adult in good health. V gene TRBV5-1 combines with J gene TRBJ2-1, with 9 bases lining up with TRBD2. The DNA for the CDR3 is TGCGCCAGCAGCTTGGAAGCGGGAGGCTACAATGAGCAGTTCTTC. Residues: CASSLEAGGYNEQFF.